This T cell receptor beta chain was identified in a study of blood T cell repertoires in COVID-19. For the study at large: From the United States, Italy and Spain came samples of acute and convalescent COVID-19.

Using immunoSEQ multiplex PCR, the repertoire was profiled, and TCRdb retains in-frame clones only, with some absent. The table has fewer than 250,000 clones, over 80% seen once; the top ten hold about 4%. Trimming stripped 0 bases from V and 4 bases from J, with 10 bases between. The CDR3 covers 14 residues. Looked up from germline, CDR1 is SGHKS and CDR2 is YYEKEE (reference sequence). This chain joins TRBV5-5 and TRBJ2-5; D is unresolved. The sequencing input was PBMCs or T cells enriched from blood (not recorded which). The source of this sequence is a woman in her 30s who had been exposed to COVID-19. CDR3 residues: CASSLEQPGETQYF. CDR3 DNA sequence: TGTGCCAGCAGCTTGGAACAGCCAGGAGAGACCCAGTACTTC.